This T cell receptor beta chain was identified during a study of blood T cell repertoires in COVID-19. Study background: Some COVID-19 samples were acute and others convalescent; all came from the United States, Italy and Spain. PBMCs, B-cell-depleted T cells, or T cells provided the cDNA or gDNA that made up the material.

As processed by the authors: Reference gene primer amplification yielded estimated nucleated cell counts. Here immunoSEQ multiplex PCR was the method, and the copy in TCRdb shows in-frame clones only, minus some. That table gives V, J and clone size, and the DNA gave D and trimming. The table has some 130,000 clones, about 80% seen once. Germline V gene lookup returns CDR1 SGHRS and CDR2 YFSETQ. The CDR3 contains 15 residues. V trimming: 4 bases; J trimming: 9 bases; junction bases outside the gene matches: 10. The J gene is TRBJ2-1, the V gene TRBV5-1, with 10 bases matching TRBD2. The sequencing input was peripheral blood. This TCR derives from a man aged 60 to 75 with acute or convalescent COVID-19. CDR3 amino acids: CASSGIAGGLGEQFF. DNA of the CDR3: TGCGCCAGCAGCGGGATAGCGGGAGGTCTCGGTGAGCAGTTCTTC.